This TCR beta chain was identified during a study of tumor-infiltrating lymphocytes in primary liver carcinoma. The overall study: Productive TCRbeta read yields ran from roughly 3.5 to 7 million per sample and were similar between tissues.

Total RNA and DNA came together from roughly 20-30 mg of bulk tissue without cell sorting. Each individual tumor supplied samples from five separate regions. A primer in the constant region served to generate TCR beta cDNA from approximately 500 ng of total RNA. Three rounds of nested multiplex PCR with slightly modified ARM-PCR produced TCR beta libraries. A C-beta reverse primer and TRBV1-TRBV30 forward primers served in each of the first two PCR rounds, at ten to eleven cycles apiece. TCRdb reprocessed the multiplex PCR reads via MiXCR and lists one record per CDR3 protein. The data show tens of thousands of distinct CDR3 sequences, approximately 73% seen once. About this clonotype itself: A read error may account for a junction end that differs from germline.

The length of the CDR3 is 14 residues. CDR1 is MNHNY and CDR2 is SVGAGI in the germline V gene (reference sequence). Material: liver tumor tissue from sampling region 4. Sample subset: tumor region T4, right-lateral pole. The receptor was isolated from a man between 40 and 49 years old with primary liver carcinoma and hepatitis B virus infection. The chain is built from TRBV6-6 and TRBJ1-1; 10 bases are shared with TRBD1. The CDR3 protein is CDSSGTGVSTGAFF. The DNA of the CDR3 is TGTGACAGCAGTGGGACAGGGGTAAGTACTGGAGCTTTCTTT.